The present TCR beta chain was sequenced within a study of CD8 T cells in ankylosing spondylitis (dated by TCRdb to about 2017). Describing the broader study: T cell receptor beta repertoires were profiled in healthy donors and ankylosing spondylitis patients so that disease-linked TCR variants could be found. The whole study cohort included over a hundred healthy donors and roughly 24 ankylosing spondylitis patients. Samples of peripheral blood were taken, and for ankylosing spondylitis patients, synovial fluid was collected as well.

In the case of this clonotype: There is no known antigen for this receptor. The record has no base qualities; no much larger clone is one base away.

Here is what the overall study found, with its caveats: Some TCR beta motif variants had previously been reported in synovial fluid and blood of reactive arthritis patients, which suggested common disease-initiation mechanisms. In peripheral blood, the disease-linked clones were found at relatively low frequencies and had a CD8+ phenotype. Significant enrichment of the disease-linked clones was reported in matched synovial fluid samples from ankylosing spondylitis patients. A TCR beta motif of several highly homologous amino acid variants appeared characteristic of blood from ankylosing spondylitis patients.

TCRdb shows the sequencer as Illumina HiSeq 2500. TCR beta libraries were prepared by quantitative 5'-RACE with molecular barcodes. Processing in the source paper ran as follows. To identify disease-linked TCR variants, a new computational method was used, one built on a probabilistic model of VDJ rearrangement. In-frame beta chains were kept once TCRdb had trimmed the public reads at Q25 with fastp and called clones with MiXCR. Rows matching on CDR3 protein sequence are summarized as one entry with the most common DNA and genes. In this record, the V and J calls reflect TCRdb's handling and not the investigators' own analysis. This sample comprises a few hundred thousand distinct CDR3 sequences, less than 25% of them detected only once. The ten biggest clones cover about 4% of the sample. The receptor was isolated from a female donor with ankylosing spondylitis or in good health (not recorded which). Sequences were obtained from blood, either unsorted or a sorted T cell fraction (not recorded which).

The base sequence is TGCAGTGCTAGAGATACTAAGAAGTTCTTC. It specifies CSARDTKKFF. The receptor chain draws on TRBV20-1 and TRBJ2-1, with no confidently assigned D gene. The CDR3 measures 10 amino acids from cysteine to phenylalanine. Solely the CDR3 DNA is kept, with 30 bases framed from the first base. CDR1 is given as DFQATT and CDR2 as SNEGSKA, both from the germline V gene (reference sequence). V is shortened by 0 bases, J by 14 bases, and the region joining them spans 8 bases.